This T cell receptor beta chain is drawn from a study of T cell responses to AZD1222 COVID-19 vaccine (dated by TCRdb to 2020 to 2023). Regarding the complete study: AZD1222 recipients given second doses at about 4 weeks or at about 12 weeks were pooled, since spike-specific TCR depth and breadth were not found to differ between the two schedules. TCR sequencing was performed for about 250 trial participants, of whom some 200 were given two doses of AZD1222 and 26 were given two doses of MenACWY control vaccine. Enrollment into the trials was organized by age into subgroups of 18-55, 56-69 and 70-plus years, and those subgroups contained around 150, 28 and 57 TCR-sequenced participants, respectively. Study-level results and caveats: The whole spike protein was spanned by vaccine-associated CD4 TCRs, and dominant responses were seen in regions 160-218 and 743-854. The 56-69-year group was small, and its depth increase did not reach significance, likely because of low power. Conclusions about previously exposed vaccinees are limited, since just 5 or 6 AZD1222 recipients were seropositive for SARS-CoV-2 at baseline. A significant rise in spike-specific TCR breadth and depth was observed after two AZD1222 doses relative to day 0 and relative to MenACWY recipients. Participants were mostly white British, with more females than males. The authors suggested clonal diversity may have been underestimated. Reportedly, almost half of the unique spike-specific TCRs recognized epitopes lying outside the regions that are mutated in the B.1.351 and B.1.1.7 variants. Because no samples from the day 14 peak response were available, repertoires could be characterized only after the peak T cell response.

Remarks on this clone: This receptor's antigen is unknown. One base away there is no much larger clone; base qualities are not given.

The CDR3 regions of human TCRbeta chains were analyzed by immunosequencing. Per the authors' processing: Repertoire TCRs were matched against a reference library of SARS-CoV-2-specific TCRs generated with the MIRA antigen-specificity platform. Breadth was defined as the fraction of unique TCRs that were SARS-CoV-2-associated. Depth was defined as the fraction of total T cells that were SARS-CoV-2-associated. Using the MIRA data, each spike-specific TCR was assigned both to the spike region to which the TCR was reactive and to a CD4 or CD8 class. Log10-transformed breadth and depth values were compared by one-way ANOVA with Sidak's multiple comparisons tests. TCRdb holds this immuneACCESS table with in-frame rearrangements only. Some clones are missing; in checked studies, unresolved V genes explain under half, and the rest has no known cause. D and trimming come from the DNA, and the V and J calls and clone size come from that table. Here the sample has more than 250,000 clones; 90% to 95% occur a single time. Approximately 0.52% of the sample is held by the ten biggest clonotypes.

In light of the paper, this sample's time point label describes: baseline before first vaccination. Vaccinee samples came from UK trials COV001 and COV002, including a single-blind randomized controlled phase 2/3 trial of AZD1222 (ChAdOx1 nCoV-19) in healthy adults. For TCRbeta chain sequencing, PBMC samples from trial participants were taken at day 0 and at day 28 after the second dose. The CDR3 sequence holds 16 residues, the cysteine and phenylalanine included. Of the read, only the CDR3 DNA is kept; its 48 bases are in frame from base 1. The germline V gene encodes CDR1 LGHDT and CDR2 YNNKEL (reference sequence). Unmatched junction bases come to 5, with V trimmed by 5 bases and J by 3 bases.

Specimen: peripheral blood, collected on day 0 of AZD1222 vaccination. The V and J genes are TRBV3-1 (or the pseudogene TRBV3-2) and TRBJ2-3; 13 nucleotides in the junction match TRBD2. The clonotype originates from an adult in good health. Read as DNA, the sequence is TGTGCCAGCAGCAGGACTAGCGGGGGCTTAACAGATACGCAGTATTTT. Translated, it gives CASSRTSGGLTDTQYF.